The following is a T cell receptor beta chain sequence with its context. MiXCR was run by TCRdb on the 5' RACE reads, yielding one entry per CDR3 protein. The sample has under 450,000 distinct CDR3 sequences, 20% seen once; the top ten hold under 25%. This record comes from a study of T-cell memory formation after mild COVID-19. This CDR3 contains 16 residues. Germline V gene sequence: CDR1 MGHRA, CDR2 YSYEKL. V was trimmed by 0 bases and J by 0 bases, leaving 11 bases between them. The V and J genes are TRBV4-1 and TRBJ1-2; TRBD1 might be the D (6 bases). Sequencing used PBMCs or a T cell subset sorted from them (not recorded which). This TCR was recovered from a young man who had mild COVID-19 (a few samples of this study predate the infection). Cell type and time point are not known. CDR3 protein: CASSQDRTASNYGYTF. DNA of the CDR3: TGCGCCAGCAGCCAAGATAGGACAGCATCTAACTATGGCTACACCTTC.